This is a list of T cell receptor beta chains from one sample in a study of post-analysis software for immune sequencing data. TCRdb ran MiXCR on the PCR reads and lists one entry per CDR3 protein. The repertoire has about half a million distinct CDR3 sequences, approximately 45% of them found once; the top ten carry roughly 12%. The specimen sequenced was blood. The receptors originated from a girl aged 10 to 17 with multiple sclerosis. The CDR3 runs from the conserved cysteine through the conserved F or W. Each record gives: J gene, clone size, V gene, CDR3 protein. A row's size may be missing; if present it is once, few, many or a size class.

j_call: TRBJ2-1; clone_size: -; v_call: TRBV7-2; cdr3_aa: CASSLAPGFNNEQFF
j_call: TRBJ1-5; clone_size: once; v_call: TRBV12-3/TRBV12-4; cdr3_aa: CASSLVGDGPQHF
j_call: TRBJ2-5; clone_size: -; v_call: TRBV5-1; cdr3_aa: CASSLAGQGVETQYF
j_call: TRBJ1-5; clone_size: -; v_call: TRBV4-1; cdr3_aa: CASSQRQGSGQPQHF
j_call: TRBJ2-1; clone_size: -; v_call: TRBV6-2/TRBV6-3; cdr3_aa: CASSRLAASYNEQFF
j_call: TRBJ2-6; clone_size: -; v_call: TRBV9; cdr3_aa: CASSNPTVPGANVLTF
j_call: TRBJ1-2; clone_size: -; v_call: TRBV7-2; cdr3_aa: CASSFYISYGYTF
j_call: TRBJ2-3; clone_size: -; v_call: TRBV20-1; cdr3_aa: CSVVVGGGTDTQYF
j_call: TRBJ2-1; clone_size: -; v_call: TRBV6-1; cdr3_aa: CASTVVLYSNEQFF
j_call: TRBJ2-5; clone_size: -; v_call: TRBV3-1; cdr3_aa: CASSLGQYQETQYF
j_call: TRBJ1-1; clone_size: few; v_call: TRBV5-1; cdr3_aa: CASSDGQGAAEAFF
j_call: TRBJ2-3; clone_size: -; v_call: TRBV13; cdr3_aa: CASSLGDPGRGTDTQYF
j_call: TRBJ2-2; clone_size: -; v_call: TRBV19; cdr3_aa: CASTVQGMGGELFF
j_call: TRBJ2-3; clone_size: few; v_call: TRBV7-9; cdr3_aa: CASSQMGGTLEDGTQYF
j_call: TRBJ1-4; clone_size: -; v_call: TRBV28; cdr3_aa: CASCRKDRYNEKLFF
j_call: TRBJ1-2; clone_size: -; v_call: TRBV27; cdr3_aa: CASSLGQGMSGYTF
j_call: TRBJ2-3; clone_size: -; v_call: TRBV12-3/TRBV12-4; cdr3_aa: CASRGTRGVADTQYF
j_call: TRBJ2-4; clone_size: -; v_call: TRBV28; cdr3_aa: CASTTIENIQYF
j_call: TRBJ1-1; clone_size: -; v_call: TRBV7-3; cdr3_aa: CASSRDTNTEAFF
j_call: TRBJ2-5; clone_size: -; v_call: TRBV6-6; cdr3_aa: CASSYYADTPQETQYF
j_call: TRBJ2-5; clone_size: -; v_call: TRBV29-1; cdr3_aa: CSVEDRADQETQYF
j_call: TRBJ2-1; clone_size: -; v_call: TRBV27; cdr3_aa: CASGYLGYNEQFF
j_call: TRBJ2-1; clone_size: -; v_call: TRBV20-1; cdr3_aa: CSARPGLAGFGEQFF
j_call: TRBJ2-7; clone_size: few; v_call: TRBV7-3; cdr3_aa: CASSLGINEQYF
j_call: TRBJ2-5; clone_size: -; v_call: TRBV24-1; cdr3_aa: CATSDLSKTQYF
j_call: TRBJ2-3; clone_size: -; v_call: TRBV20-1; cdr3_aa: CGAPPAREGADTQYF
j_call: -; clone_size: few; v_call: TRBV29-1; cdr3_aa: CSVAELAGEHEQYF
j_call: TRBJ1-2; clone_size: few; v_call: TRBV11-2; cdr3_aa: CASSLDRPGWCYEYGYTF
j_call: TRBJ1-2; clone_size: -; v_call: TRBV29-1; cdr3_aa: CSVWGPKFPYGYTF
j_call: TRBJ2-3; clone_size: -; v_call: TRBV20-1; cdr3_aa: CSAVLLAGGTDTQYF
j_call: TRBJ2-7; clone_size: few; v_call: TRBV12-3/TRBV12-4; cdr3_aa: CASSVQGTYEQYF
j_call: TRBJ2-7; clone_size: -; v_call: TRBV5-1; cdr3_aa: CASSMAGNSYEQYF
j_call: TRBJ2-3; clone_size: -; v_call: TRBV3-1; cdr3_aa: CASSQDPSPGGGTDTQYF
j_call: TRBJ1-4; clone_size: -; v_call: TRBV12-3/TRBV12-4; cdr3_aa: CASSFGRNNEKLFF
j_call: TRBJ2-7; clone_size: -; v_call: TRBV20-1; cdr3_aa: CSATIPGLAAYEQYF
j_call: TRBJ2-7; clone_size: -; v_call: TRBV12-3/TRBV12-4; cdr3_aa: CASSASGSTGVEQYF
j_call: TRBJ2-1; clone_size: few; v_call: TRBV20-1; cdr3_aa: CSARDLTGTLDNEQFF
j_call: TRBJ1-5; clone_size: -; v_call: TRBV25-1; cdr3_aa: CASSEHGGPQHF
j_call: -; clone_size: few; v_call: TRBV7-2; cdr3_aa: CASSLGLAREQYF
j_call: TRBJ2-3; clone_size: few; v_call: TRBV3-1; cdr3_aa: CASSQGGRLGTDTQYF
j_call: TRBJ2-1; clone_size: many; v_call: TRBV29-1; cdr3_aa: CITSEGHNEQFF
j_call: TRBJ2-4; clone_size: -; v_call: TRBV6-6; cdr3_aa: CASRSQGFSSKNIQYF